One sample yielded the 17 T cell receptor beta chains listed below, sequenced in a study of blood T cell repertoires in COVID-19. Method: immunoSEQ multiplex PCR; TCRdb's copy keeps in-frame clones and lacks some. This sample has around 100,000 clones, with around 88% found just once. Source material: peripheral blood. All receptors come from a human donor in a cohort sampled during active COVID-19.

A few counts support this clone. The chain employs TRBV11-2 and TRBJ1-2; the D gene is possibly TRBD1 (5 bases). Trimming left V 0 bases short and J 6 bases short, with 14 bases between. This CDR3 has 15 residues. Germline V gene lookup returns CDR1 SGHAT and CDR2 FQNNGV. The CDR3 DNA is TGTGCCAGCAGCTTAGATTGGGCACAGGTGAATGGCTACACCTTC. Encoded protein: CASSLDWAQVNGYTF.

The V and J genes are TRBV5-1 and TRBJ2-1; D gene uncertain. This CDR3 comprises 14 residues. In germline, CDR1 is SGHRS, CDR2 YFSETQ. Trimming left V 4 bases short and J 2 bases short, with 10 bases between. The CDR3 DNA reads TGCGCCAGCAGCCCCGACAATGCCTACAATGAGCAGTTCTTC. Its translation is CASSPDNAYNEQFF. Full variable domain (outside the CDR3, taken from reference TRBV5-1 and TRBJ2-1): KAGVTQTPRYLIKTRGQQVTLSCSPISGHRSVSWYQQTPGQGLQFLFEYFSETQRNKGNFPGRFSGRQFSNSRSEMNVSTLELGDSALYLCASSPDNAYNEQFFGPGTRLTVL.

In DNA, the CDR3 is TGTGCCAGCAGCTTCCCCCGGAATAGAGGCGGGAGCTCCTACAATGAGCAGTTCTTC. Translated: CASSFPRNRGGSSYNEQFF. This chain links TRBV7-2 with TRBJ2-1, with 7 bases that match TRBD2. This CDR3 is built from 19 residues. With 3 bases clipped from V and 0 bases from J, the junction kept 14 bases outside the gene matches. Looked up from germline, CDR1 is SGHTA and CDR2 is FQGNSA.

The rearrangement uses TRBV7-2 and TRBJ1-2; no reliable D call. This CDR3 contains 14 residues. CDR1 SGHTA and CDR2 FQGNSA come from the germline V gene. V gave up 3 bases and J gave up 4 bases, with 12 bases separating them. The CDR3 reads CASSFSQRGYGYTF. The CDR3 DNA follows: TGTGCCAGCAGCTTCTCCCAGCGTGGCTATGGCTACACCTTC.

The chain couples TRBV4-3 to TRBJ2-1; the match to TRBD2 covers 12 bases. CDR3 length: 18 residues. CDR1 is LGHNA, CDR2 YSLEER, per germline. Losses at the gene ends were 1 base for V and 7 bases for J; bases not matched to a gene: 11. The CDR3 region has the DNA TGCGCCAGCAGCCAAGCCTTTGTCCTAGCGGGAGGGGGTAATGAGCAGTTCTTC. This sequence encodes CASSQAFVLAGGGNEQFF.

The CDR3 spells CASSLARPGQETQYF. The CDR3 region has the DNA TGTGCCAGCAGCTTAGCGCGTCCGGGTCAAGAGACCCAGTACTTC. The chain carries TRBV7-7 and TRBJ2-5; D is undetermined. The CDR3 contains 15 residues. V gave up 0 bases and J gave up 2 bases, with 10 bases separating them. Looked up from germline, CDR1 is SSHAT and CDR2 is FNYEAQ (reference sequence).

The rearrangement links TRBV19 to TRBJ2-5; 7 positions agree with TRBD1. This CDR3 has 14 amino acids. Germline V CDR1 and CDR2: LNHDA, SQIVND (reference sequence). With 6 bases clipped from V and 4 bases from J, the junction kept 8 bases outside the gene matches. CDR3 coding DNA: TGTGCCAGTAGCGTTACAGGGGCGGGAGAGACCCAGTACTTC. This gives the protein CASSVTGAGETQYF.

The V gene is TRBV30, the J gene TRBJ2-1; 14 bases agree with TRBD2. The CDR3 runs 13 residues. Germline CDR1 reads GTSNPN; CDR2 reads SVGIG (reference sequence). The V and J ends lost 8 bases and 8 bases, in that order; junction bases with no gene match: 5. The DNA of the CDR3 is TGTGCCAGGGGGACTAGCGGGAGAGATGAGCAGTTCTTC. Encoded protein: CARGTSGRDEQFF.

V gene TRBV6-5 combines with J gene TRBJ2-3, with 12 bases aligning to TRBD2. The CDR3 is made up of 16 amino acids. Per germline, CDR1 MNHEY and CDR2 SVGAGI. The trim removed 2 bases at V and 6 bases at J, leaving 6 bases unmatched. CDR3 DNA: TGTGCCAGCAGTTACCCAGCTAGCGGGAGGGTGGATACGCAGTATTTT. Encoded protein: CASSYPASGRVDTQYF.

This clone showed up just a few times. This chain connects TRBV24-1 to TRBJ1-5; possible D gene TRBD1, 6 bases. The V end lost 6 bases, the J end lost 11 bases, and 10 bases lay between the germline ends. From germline, CDR1 is KGHDR and CDR2 SFDVKD. The CDR3 runs 11 residues. This CDR3 is CATSTGRTQHF. DNA of the CDR3: TGTGCCACCAGTACAGGGCGCACCCAGCATTTT.

V gene TRBV6-5 combines with J gene TRBJ2-1; 7 positions match TRBD1. CDR3 length: 14 amino acids. The germline CDR1 and CDR2 sequences are MNHEY and SVGAGI. V trimming: 7 bases; J trimming: 7 bases; junction bases outside the gene matches: 10. CDR3 amino acids: CASKILQGRNEQFF. The DNA of the CDR3 is TGTGCCAGCAAGATATTACAGGGGCGGAATGAGCAGTTCTTC.

J is TRBJ2-3 and V is TRBV5-1; D not resolved. The CDR3 is made up of 13 amino acids. Deletions cut 2 bases from V and 4 bases from J, with 8 bases between. The germline V gene has CDR1 SGHRS and CDR2 YFSETQ. In DNA, the CDR3 is TGCGCCAGCAGCTTTAATCGAGCAGATACGCAGTATTTT. This encodes CASSFNRADTQYF. Looking up the rest from reference TRBV5-1 and TRBJ2-3 gives the full variable domain: KAGVTQTPRYLIKTRGQQVTLSCSPISGHRSVSWYQQTPGQGLQFLFEYFSETQRNKGNFPGRFSGRQFSNSRSEMNVSTLELGDSALYLCASSFNRADTQYFGPGTRLTVL.

This rearrangement joins TRBV2 to TRBJ1-1; unclear D gene. The CDR3 covers 12 residues. CDR1 is SNHLY and CDR2 is FYNNEI in the germline V gene. V lost 7 bases to trimming and J lost 6 bases, with 12 bases between them. CDR3 amino acids: CASIGNFPEAFF. The CDR3 DNA sequence: TGTGCCAGCATCGGGAATTTCCCTGAAGCTTTCTTT.

The sample holds one count of this clone. V is TRBV3-1 (or the pseudogene TRBV3-2) and J is TRBJ1-3; maybe TRBD1 (5 bases). CDR1 is LGHDT and CDR2 is YNNKEL in the germline V gene (reference sequence). The CDR3 length is 14 residues. The V end was cut by 4 bases, the J end by 0 bases, with 7 bases between. The CDR3 DNA follows: TGTGCCAGCAGCCCAGGACACTCTGGAAACACCATATATTTT. This encodes CASSPGHSGNTIYF.

This clone was counted a single time. The chain recombines TRBV6-1 with TRBJ1-5, with D tentatively TRBD1 (5 bases). The germline V and J ends were trimmed by 7 bases and 3 bases, with 13 bases remaining between them. CDR3 length equals 14 residues. Germline lookup yields CDR1 MNHNS and CDR2 SASEGT. DNA of the CDR3: TGTGCCAGCACCCTCCAGGGCTTCAATCAGCCCCAGCATTTT. Translating gives CASTLQGFNQPQHF.

The CDR3 nucleotides are TGTGCCAGTAGTATGGGGCAGGGAATAGGAGAGACCCAGTACTTC. Translating it yields CASSMGQGIGETQYF. This chain connects TRBV19 to TRBJ2-5, with TRBD1 as a possible D gene (5 bases). The germline V gene encodes CDR1 LNHDA and CDR2 SQIVND (reference sequence). The CDR3 loop spans 15 amino acids. V was trimmed by 3 bases and J by 4 bases, leaving 15 bases between them.

The rearrangement links TRBV5-8 to TRBJ2-5; TRBD1 agrees at 10 bases. V gave up 4 bases and J gave up 10 bases; unmatched junction bases: 10. Germline V gene sequence: CDR1 SGHTS, CDR2 YDEGEE. The CDR3 contains 14 residues. The chain's CDR3 is CASSQTGGHSNQYF. CDR3 bases: TGTGCCAGCAGCCAGACAGGGGGCCATAGTAACCAGTACTTC.